This entry is about one TCR beta chain. The CDR3 goes on 3 residues after the read ends, and that part is filled in from the germline J gene. Trimming took off 3 bases at V and 4 bases at J, with 17 bases between the two ends. The CDR3 length is 15 residues. The germline V gene has CDR1 DFQATT and CDR2 SNEGSKA (reference sequence). The data were taken from a study of T cells in women clearing cervical HPV infection. immunoSEQ multiplex PCR used an average of 1200 ng genomic DNA. Data came from immunoSEQ multiplex PCR; TCRdb stores just in-frame clones and leaves some out. The sample includes 20,000 to 25,000 clones.

The sequencing sample was made of blood buffy coat. The TCR comes from a woman between 18 and 69 years old with a cervical HPV16 infection that either progressed to CIN3+ or cleared (not recorded which). This chain joins TRBV20-1 and TRBJ2-3, with a tentative D call TRBD2 (6 bases). The CDR3 loop is CSARLGGGLADTQYF. CDR3 DNA, as far as it was read: TGCAGTGCTAGGCTCGGGGGAGGTTTAGCAGATACG.